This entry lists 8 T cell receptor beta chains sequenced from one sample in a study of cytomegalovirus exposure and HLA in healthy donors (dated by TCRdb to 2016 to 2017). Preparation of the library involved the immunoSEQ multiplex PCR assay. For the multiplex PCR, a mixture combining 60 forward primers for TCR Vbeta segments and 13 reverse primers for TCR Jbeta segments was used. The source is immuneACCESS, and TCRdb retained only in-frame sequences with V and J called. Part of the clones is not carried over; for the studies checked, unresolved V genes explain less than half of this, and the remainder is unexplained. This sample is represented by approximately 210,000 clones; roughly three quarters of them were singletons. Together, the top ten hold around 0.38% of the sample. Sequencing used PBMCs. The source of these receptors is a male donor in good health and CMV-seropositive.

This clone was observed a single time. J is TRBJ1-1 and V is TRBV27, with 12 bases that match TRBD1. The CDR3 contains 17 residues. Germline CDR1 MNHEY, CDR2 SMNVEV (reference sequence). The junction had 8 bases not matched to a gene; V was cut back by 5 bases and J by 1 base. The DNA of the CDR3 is TGTGCCAGCAGTATGCCGCCGGGACAGGGGGCGAACACTGAAGCTTTCTTT. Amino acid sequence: CASSMPPGQGANTEAFF.

DNA for the CDR3: TGTGCCAGCTACGAGGGACAGATTAACTATGGCTACACCTTC. Amino acids: CASYEGQINYGYTF. V gene TRBV28 combines with J gene TRBJ1-2; 7 bases map to TRBD1. Germline V gene sequence: CDR1 MDHEN, CDR2 SYDVKM. The CDR3 runs to 14 residues. V was clipped by 8 bases and J by 1 base; unmatched bases: 7.

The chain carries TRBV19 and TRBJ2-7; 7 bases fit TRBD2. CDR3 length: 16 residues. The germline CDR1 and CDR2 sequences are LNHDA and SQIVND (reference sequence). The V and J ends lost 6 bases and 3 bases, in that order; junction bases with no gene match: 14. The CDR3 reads CASSLSLLASIYEQYF. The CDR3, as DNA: TGTGCCAGTAGCCTAAGTTTACTAGCGTCGATCTACGAGCAGTACTTC.

The chain's CDR3 is CASSHPGTGQNRNQPQHF. CDR3 DNA sequence: TGCGCCAGCAGCCACCCCGGGACAGGCCAAAACCGAAATCAGCCCCAGCATTTT. The rearrangement links TRBV5-1 to TRBJ1-5, with TRBD1 identical over 8 bases. The CDR3 extends over 18 amino acids. In germline, CDR1 is SGHRS, CDR2 YFSETQ. J gave up 4 bases and V 4 bases, and 16 bases lay outside the gene matches. Filled out from reference TRBV5-1 and TRBJ1-5, the complete variable domain reads KAGVTQTPRYLIKTRGQQVTLSCSPISGHRSVSWYQQTPGQGLQFLFEYFSETQRNKGNFPGRFSGRQFSNSRSEMNVSTLELGDSALYLCASSHPGTGQNRNQPQHFGDGTRLSIL.

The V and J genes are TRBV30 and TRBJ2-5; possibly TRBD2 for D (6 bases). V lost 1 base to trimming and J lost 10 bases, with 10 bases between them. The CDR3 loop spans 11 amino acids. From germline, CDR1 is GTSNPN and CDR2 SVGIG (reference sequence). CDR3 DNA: TGTGCCTGGAGTGCTCGGGGGATCCAGTACTTC. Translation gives CAWSARGIQYF. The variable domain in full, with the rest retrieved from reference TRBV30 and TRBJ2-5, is SQTIHQWPATLVQPVGSPLSLECTVEGTSNPNLYWYRQAAGRGLQLLFYSVGIGQISSEVPQNLSASRPQDRQFILSSKKLLLSDSGFYLCAWSARGIQYFGPGTRLLVL.

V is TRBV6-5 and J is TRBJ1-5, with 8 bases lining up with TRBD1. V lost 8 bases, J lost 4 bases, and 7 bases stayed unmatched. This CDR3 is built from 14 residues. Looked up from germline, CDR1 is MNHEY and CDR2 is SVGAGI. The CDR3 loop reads CASGFRDRNQPQHF. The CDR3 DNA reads TGTGCCAGCGGCTTCCGGGACAGGAATCAGCCCCAGCATTTT.

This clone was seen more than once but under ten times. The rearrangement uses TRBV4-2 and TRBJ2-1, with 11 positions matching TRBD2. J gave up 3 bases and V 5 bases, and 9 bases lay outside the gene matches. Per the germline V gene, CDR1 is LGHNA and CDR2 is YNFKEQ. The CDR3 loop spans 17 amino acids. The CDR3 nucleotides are TGTGCCAGCAGCTTACCGATAGCGGGAGGGAACTACAATGAGCAGTTCTTC. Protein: CASSLPIAGGNYNEQFF.

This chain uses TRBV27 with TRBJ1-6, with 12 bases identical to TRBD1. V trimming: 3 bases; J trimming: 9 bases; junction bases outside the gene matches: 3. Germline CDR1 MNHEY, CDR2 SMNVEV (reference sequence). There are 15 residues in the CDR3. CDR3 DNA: TGTGCCAGCAGTTTGGGACAGGGGGCTGGTTCACCCCTCCACTTT. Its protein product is CASSLGQGAGSPLHF.